A single sample gave rise to the 6 T cell receptor beta chains below, sequenced in a study of monozygotic twins with inflammatory bowel disease. From its re-call of the 5' RACE reads, TCRdb lists each CDR3 protein once, without DNA. Here the sample table reports 420,000 or so distinct CDR3 sequences. The sequenced sample was blood. The receptor set was obtained from a human donor with ulcerative colitis or Crohn's disease, or a healthy co-twin of an affected twin (not recorded which).

The chain is built from TRBV4-3 and TRBJ2-3. CDR3 length: 14 amino acids. Germline assignment: CDR1 LGHNA and CDR2 YSLEER. CDR3 region: CASSRDRKGDTQYF.

The chain couples TRBV5-1 to TRBJ1-6. The CDR3 has 15 amino acids. Germline CDR1 SGHRS, CDR2 YFSETQ. CDR3 amino acids: CASSSGLIYNSPLHF.

V gene TRBV19 combines with J gene TRBJ2-1; the D call from TCRdb, TRBD1, cannot be confirmed without DNA. The CDR3 runs to 15 residues. CDR1 LNHDA and CDR2 SQIVND come from the germline V gene (reference sequence). The CDR3 loop reads CASTTAGTGVNEQFF.

The rearrangement links TRBV21-1 to TRBJ2-7; the D gene TCRdb calls, TRBD1, cannot be checked with no DNA. TRBV21-1 is reported as a pseudogene. CDR3 length equals 14 residues. CDR3 protein: CASSPPGHYYEQYF.

The J gene is TRBJ1-6, the V gene TRBV3-1. Germline V gives CDR1 LGHDT, CDR2 YNNKEL (reference sequence). The CDR3 is made up of 14 amino acids. The CDR3: CASSQGPYNSPLHF.

V and J are TRBV7-2 and TRBJ2-7. Germline V gene lookup returns CDR1 SGHTA and CDR2 FQGNSA. CDR3 size: 14 residues. The CDR3 loop reads CASSFKGGPYEQYF.